This is a list of T cell receptor beta chains from one sample in a study of T cells in narcolepsy. The table came from immunoSEQ multiplex PCR; TCRdb's copy has only in-frame clones and leaves some out. Of roughly 35,000 clones listed, around 80% are singletons. The sequenced sample consisted of memory (CD45RA-) CD4+ T cells from blood. The source of these receptors is a human donor in good health. Both conserved end residues are part of each CDR3. The D gene is left open where the match is weak. Size is omitted from some rows. Given values are once, few, many or a class for expanded clones.

TRBJ2-1	TRBV11-2	TRBD1	NA	18	TGTGCCAGCAGCCTAGGGACAGGGGTGGATTATAGGCGGAATGAGCAGTTCTTC	CASSLGTGVDYRRNEQFF
TRBJ1-5	TRBV7-2	TRBD1	NA	14	TGTGCCAGTAGCCCGAAGACAGGGTTAAGGCCCCAGCATTTT	CASSPKTGLRPQHF
TRBJ2-5	TRBV7-9	TRBD2	once	17	TGTGCCAGCAGTCTCGGGCTAGCGGGAGTTCCCCAAGGGGAGCAGTACTTC	CASSLGLAGVPQGEQYF
TRBJ2-7	TRBV19	NA	medium-sized	13	TGTGCCAGTAGTATTCGGGCAGGCTACGAGCAGTACTTC	CASSIRAGYEQYF
TRBJ2-7	TRBV28	TRBD1	NA	15	TGTGCCAGCAGTTTCCCCAGGGGGCGGGGTTACGAGCAGTACTTC	CASSFPRGRGYEQYF
TRBJ2-3	TRBV2	NA	once	14	TGTGCCAGCAGTGTACAGGGGGGGTCAGATACGCAGTATTTT	CASSVQGGSDTQYF
TRBJ2-7	TRBV29-1	NA	few	11	TGCAGCGTTGAAGATGTTGGGGCGCAGTACTTC	CSVEDVGAQYF
TRBJ2-2	TRBV5-5	NA	NA	14	TGTGCCAGCAGCTTGGCCTCATCCCCCGGGGAGCTGTTTTTT	CASSLASSPGELFF
TRBJ1-2	TRBV27	TRBD1	NA	15	TGTGCCAGCAGTTTAGGACAGGGTACTTACTATGGCTACACCTTC	CASSLGQGTYYGYTF
TRBJ2-3	TRBV6-1	TRBD2	NA	15	TGTGCCAGCAGGCTAGCGGGTCCTGGCACAGATACGCAGTATTTT	CASRLAGPGTDTQYF
TRBJ1-1	TRBV28	TRBD1	few	14	TGTGCGACCGCCGCAGGGGGCAGGAATACTGAAGCTTTCTTT	CATAAGGRNTEAFF
TRBJ2-4	TRBV2	NA	once	14	TGTGCCAGCAGTGAAATGGTAGGCAAAAACATTCAGTACTTC	CASSEMVGKNIQYF
TRBJ1-3	TRBV28	NA	NA	13	TGTGCCAGCAGTTTGTTCTCTGGAAACACCATATATTTT	CASSLFSGNTIYF
TRBJ2-2	TRBV5-1	TRBD2	NA	18	TGCGCCAGCAGCCATGGGACTAGCGGGGGGTCGAACACCGGGGAGCTGTTTTTT	CASSHGTSGGSNTGELFF
TRBJ2-7	TRBV7-9	TRBD1	NA	14	TGTGCCAGCAGCCCTGGACAGGGGACCTACGAGCAGTACTTC	CASSPGQGTYEQYF
TRBJ1-6	TRBV7-9	TRBD1	once	14	TGTGCCAGCAGCTCCGGACAGGGGGCTTCACCCCTCCACTTT	CASSSGQGASPLHF
TRBJ1-2	TRBV29-1	TRBD1	once	12	TGCAGCGTTGTAGGGGGCGCCTATGGCTACACCTTC	CSVVGGAYGYTF
TRBJ2-1	TRBV11-2	NA	NA	15	TGTGCCAGCAGCTTAGGGGGCAGGGGCTACAATGAGCAGTTCTTC	CASSLGGRGYNEQFF
TRBJ2-3	TRBV6-1	NA	NA	14	TGTGCCAGCAGTGGAGGTCCACGAGGAGATACGCAGTATTTT	CASSGGPRGDTQYF
TRBJ2-3	TRBV7-9	NA	few	14	TGTGCCAGCAGCTTAAATCTCGGGGAAGGGACGCAGTATTTT	CASSLNLGEGTQYF
TRBJ2-1	TRBV30	TRBD2	NA	13	TGTGCCTGGAGTCCCCTAGCGGACAATGAGCAGTTCTTC	CAWSPLADNEQFF
TRBJ1-2	TRBV19	TRBD1	NA	14	TGTGCCAGTAGTAGATTTGACAGGGGCTATGGCTACACCTTC	CASSRFDRGYGYTF
TRBJ2-3	TRBV9	TRBD2	NA	16	TGTGCCAGCAGCCCCCGGAGAGCGGGAGTGGCAGATACGCAGTATTTT	CASSPRRAGVADTQYF
TRBJ2-3	TRBV7-2	NA	NA	14	TGTGCCAGCACCGAGGGGCACGCGCGGGATACGCAGTATTTT	CASTEGHARDTQYF
TRBJ2-7	TRBV15	TRBD2	NA	16	TGTGCCACCAGCAGAGACCCGGGAGGGAGCGGGGGCGAGCAGTACTTC	CATSRDPGGSGGEQYF
TRBJ2-7	TRBV7-2	NA	few	15	TGTGCCAGCAGCACCCGTCGTGGCAAGACCTACGAGCAGTACTTC	CASSTRRGKTYEQYF
TRBJ1-2	TRBV5-4	TRBD1	few	15	TGTGCCAGCAGCTCCCCGACAGGGGTAAACTATGGCTACACCTTC	CASSSPTGVNYGYTF
TRBJ2-3	TRBV6-1	NA	NA	14	TGTGCCAGCAGCCGGTCTGAGGGCACAGATACGCAGTATTTT	CASSRSEGTDTQYF
TRBJ1-2	TRBV7-2	TRBD1	NA	12	TGTGCCAGCAGCTTAGCAGGGGGCGGCTACACCTTC	CASSLAGGGYTF
TRBJ1-3	TRBV6-1	NA	NA	14	TGTGCCAGTGATTCGGACAGTGGACGAAACACCATATATTTT	CASDSDSGRNTIYF
TRBJ1-1	TRBV29-1	NA	NA	13	TGCAGCGTTGATCGGGGGTTTAGCACTGAAGCTTTCTTT	CSVDRGFSTEAFF
TRBJ2-5	TRBV7-2	TRBD1	NA	15	TGTGCCAGCAGACAACCGGGACAGGCACAAGAGACCCAGTACTTC	CASRQPGQAQETQYF
TRBJ1-5	TRBV28	NA	few	13	TGTGCCAGCAGGTCCCCGGGGGTTCAGCCCCAGCATTTT	CASRSPGVQPQHF
TRBJ1-6	TRBV7-2	NA	few	14	TGTGCCAGCAGCTTAACAGGGAACAATTCACCCCTCCACTTT	CASSLTGNNSPLHF
TRBJ1-1	TRBV27	NA	NA	16	TGTGCCAGCAGTTTCTCAGGGATCCGGGAGAACACTGAAGCTTTCTTT	CASSFSGIRENTEAFF
TRBJ2-7	TRBV27	NA	once	14	TGTGCCAGCAGCCGAGACAGGTCCCCTCACGAGCAGTACTTC	CASSRDRSPHEQYF
TRBJ1-4	TRBV21-1	NA	few	18	TGTGCCAGCAGCGGATGGGACAGCAGGAAATGTGGTGGTGAAAAACTGTTTTTT	CASSGWDSRKCGGEKLFF
TRBJ2-3	TRBV10-1	NA	NA	12	TGCGCCAGCAGCCTAAACACAGATACGCAGTATTTT	CASSLNTDTQYF
TRBJ2-3	TRBV9	NA	once	12	TGTGCCAGCAGCGTAGGACCAGATACGCAGTATTTT	CASSVGPDTQYF
TRBJ1-1	TRBV6-1	NA	NA	14	TGTGCCAGCAGTGAAGCGTGGGGGAACACTGAAGCTTTCTTT	CASSEAWGNTEAFF
TRBJ2-1	TRBV27	NA	NA	13	TGTGCCAGCAGTCCGGGATTCTCCCTTGAAGAGTTCTTC	CASSPGFSLEEFF
TRBJ1-5	TRBV19	NA	NA	15	TGTGCCAGTAGTATAGGAAGGGGACGGAATCAGCCCCAGCATTTT	CASSIGRGRNQPQHF
TRBJ2-7	TRBV5-5	NA	NA	14	TGTGCCAGCAGCTTGGTGTCGGCTTCCTACGAGCAGTACTTC	CASSLVSASYEQYF
TRBJ2-1	TRBV5-4	NA	NA	13	TGTGCCAGCAGCCCGGACTCCCCGCGGGAGCAGTTCTTC	CASSPDSPREQFF
TRBJ1-2	TRBV6-5	TRBD1	NA	14	TGTGCCAGCAGCTACCGGGACAGAAACTATGGCTACACCTTC	CASSYRDRNYGYTF
TRBJ1-1	TRBV6-5	NA	NA	15	TGTGCCAGCACCCTATTCCGAGGTACTCCCACTGAAGCTTTCTTT	CASTLFRGTPTEAFF
TRBJ2-5	TRBV5-4	NA	NA	16	TGTGCCAGCAGCTTGGGGGGGCAGGCCCTCCCAGAGACCCAGTACTTC	CASSLGGQALPETQYF
TRBJ2-7	TRBV5-6	NA	NA	16	TGTGCCAGCAGCTTGGTGTGGGGAGGAGGAAGCTACGAGCAGTACTTC	CASSLVWGGGSYEQYF
TRBJ2-6	TRBV5-1	NA	NA	15	TGCGCCAGCAGCTTGGAGGCGCCTGGGGCCAACGTCCTGACTTTC	CASSLEAPGANVLTF
TRBJ2-2	TRBV27	TRBD1	NA	13	TGTGCCAGCAGGACAGGGGACGCCGGGGAGCTGTTTTTT	CASRTGDAGELFF
TRBJ2-3	TRBV11-3	NA	NA	18	TGTGCCAGCAGCTCCGAACCCCTGATACGAACTAGCACAGATACGCAGTATTTT	CASSSEPLIRTSTDTQYF
TRBJ2-7	TRBV6-1	TRBD1	NA	16	TGTGCCAGCAGTGAAGCGCCATTCGGGACAGACTACGAGCAGTACTTC	CASSEAPFGTDYEQYF